This TCR beta chain derives from a study of neurological immune-mediated disorders. This clonotype was found many times. The germline CDR1 and CDR2 sequences are SGDLS and YYNGEE. CDR3 length: 14 residues. The germline V and J ends were trimmed by 1 base and 6 bases, with 11 bases remaining between them. The cDNA was synthesized by means of template-switch 5'RACE, which was carried out with 10-nucleotide random UMIs. One entry per CDR3 protein results from TCRdb running MiXCR on the 5' RACE reads. The sample has 50,000 to 55,000 distinct CDR3 sequences, about 9.4% seen once. This receptor was identified in a man in his 70s with HTLV-1-associated myelopathy (HAM/TSP). The gene calls are TRBV9 and TRBJ2-1; D gene uncertain. Sequenced input: PBMCs. The CDR3 loop reads CASSVLSTFNEQFF. CDR3 DNA sequence: TGTGCCAGCAGCGTACTATCGACTTTCAATGAGCAGTTCTTC. Filled out from reference TRBV9 and TRBJ2-1, the complete variable domain reads DSGVTQTPKHLITATGQRVTLRCSPRSGDLSVYWYQQSLDQGLQFLIQYYNGEERAKGNILERFSAQQFPDLHSELNLSSLELGDSALYFCASSVLSTFNEQFFGPGTRLTVL.